This TCR beta chain was documented in a study of cytomegalovirus exposure and HLA in healthy donors. Study-wide background: Falling in the Caucasian-associated ancestry cluster were about four fifths of about 400 genotyped donors. Regarding the study as a whole: Other equally common chains were less clonally expanded than HLA-associated TCR beta chains, a later analysis showed.

After removal of 0 bases from V and 0 bases from J, the junction contained 4 bases not matched to a gene. Germline V gene sequence: CDR1 LNHDA, CDR2 SQIVND (reference sequence). This CDR3 spans 17 amino acids. Researchers ran the PCR with 60 Vbeta and 13 Jbeta primers. Original processing methods: It was a later analysis that counted roughly 80 million unique TCR beta chains, of which around 11 million were shared. Here immunoSEQ multiplex PCR was the method, and the copy in TCRdb shows in-frame clones only, minus some. The D gene and trimming were derived from the DNA, and the V and J assignments and clone size from that table. The listing contains about 88,000 clones. Remarks on this clone: What it binds is unknown.

The sample consisted of PBMCs. The genes are TRBV19 and TRBJ2-5, with TRBD1 matching 10 bases. The clonotype was recovered from a girl aged 10 to 17 in good health and CMV-seropositive. CDR3 bases: TGTGCCAGTAGTATAGATCATGGGACAGGGGACCAAGAGACCCAGTACTTC. Amino acids: CASSIDHGTGDQETQYF. The entire variable domain, with the rest obtained from reference TRBV19 and TRBJ2-5, is as follows: DGGITQSPKYLFRKEGQNVTLSCEQNLNHDAMYWYRQDPGQGLRLIYYSQIVNDFQKGDIAEGYSVSREKKESFPLTVTSAQKNPTAFYLCASSIDHGTGDQETQYFGPGTRLLVL.